The 26 T cell receptor beta chains given below trace back to one sample, sequenced in a study of somatic mutations in cytotoxic T cells in rheumatoid arthritis (dated by TCRdb to about 2017). Libraries were prepared through the immunoSEQ multiplex PCR assay. TCRdb stores this immuneACCESS table with in-frame sequences only. Part of the clones is absent; in the studies checked, under half of the shortfall reflects unresolved V genes, and no reason is known for the rest. This sample holds fewer than 13,000 clones; about 70% were observed only once. The ten largest clones represent around 40% of the sample. Source material: CD8+ T cells sorted from blood. All receptors derive from a man aged 55 to 69 in good health.

V gene TRBV29-1 combines with J gene TRBJ2-7, with 7 bases aligning to TRBD1. Unmatched junction bases numbered 9, after V lost 6 bases and J lost 1 base. Germline CDR1 SQVTM, CDR2 ANQGSEA. The CDR3 sequence is 14 residues long. The CDR3 DNA follows: TGCAGCGTCGAGCACAGGGGTAGTTCCTACGAGCAGTACTTC. It is translated as CSVEHRGSSYEQYF.

The V call is TRBV28, the J call TRBJ2-2; 11 bases agree with TRBD1. Trimming at V came to 6 bases and at J to 0 bases, leaving 3 bases not matched to a gene. Germline V CDR1 and CDR2: MDHEN, SYDVKM. The length of the CDR3 is 16 residues. CDR3 nucleotide sequence: TGTGCCAGCAGACCGGACAGGGGGCCGAACACCGGGGAGCTGTTTTTT. Protein product: CASRPDRGPNTGELFF.

The CDR3 nucleotides are TGTGCCAGTAGTCTCTCCCTCACAGGGGAGGTGGTCAATGAGCAGTTCTTC. As protein: CASSLSLTGEVVNEQFF. The chain has TRBV19 and TRBJ2-1; D might be TRBD1 (7 bases). V shed 5 bases and J shed 6 bases, with 23 bases lying between them. The CDR3 runs 17 residues. Germline V lookup: CDR1 LNHDA, CDR2 SQIVND (reference sequence).

The chain has TRBV4-1 and TRBJ1-4, with a possible D match to TRBD1 (6 bases). Germline CDR1 and CDR2: MGHRA and YSYEKL. CDR3 size: 17 residues. Trimming shortened V by 0 bases and J by 8 bases, and 19 bases separated the two germline ends. The CDR3 loop is CASSQDPPGGAGEKLFF. The DNA for the CDR3 is TGCGCCAGCAGCCAAGATCCACCGGGGGGCGCCGGGGAAAAACTGTTTTTT.

The V call is TRBV4-3, the J call TRBJ2-1; TRBD2 agrees at 10 bases. V lost 1 base and J lost 0; bases outside the gene matches: 3. This CDR3 region has 17 residues. Germline CDR1 and CDR2: LGHNA and YSLEER. CDR3 protein: CASSQGLAGLSYNEQFF. The DNA of the CDR3 is TGCGCCAGCAGCCAAGGACTAGCGGGTCTCTCCTACAATGAGCAGTTCTTC.

J is TRBJ1-6 and V is TRBV9, with D maybe TRBD1 (5 bases). The CDR3 is 15 amino acids. Germline CDR1 SGDLS, CDR2 YYNGEE. Trimming took off 4 bases at V and 7 bases at J, with 15 bases between the two ends. CDR3 sequence reads: CASSPGGGKNSPLHF. In DNA, the CDR3 is TGTGCCAGCAGCCCTGGGGGGGGGAAGAATTCACCCCTCCACTTT.

In its sample, this clone was seen a few times. V usage is TRBV5-4 and J usage is TRBJ2-2; D ambiguous. This CDR3 is 14 amino acids long. The V and J ends lost 4 bases and 7 bases respectively, with 14 bases between them. Per the germline V gene, CDR1 is SGHNT and CDR2 is YYREEE (reference sequence). In DNA form, the CDR3 reads TGTGCCAGCAGCCCCGGGTACGATGTCGGGGAGCTGTTTTTT. Translating gives CASSPGYDVGELFF.

This chain connects TRBV6-5 to TRBJ2-1; D remains unclear. Trimming stripped 6 bases from V and 1 base from J, with 10 bases between. The CDR3 length is 14 residues. CDR1 is MNHEY, CDR2 SVGAGI, per germline. The DNA of the CDR3 is TGTGCCAGCAGACAGATTAGTTCCTACAATGAGCAGTTCTTC. This sequence encodes CASRQISSYNEQFF.

The chain joins TRBV5-4 to TRBJ2-6, with D unresolved. CDR3 length: 17 amino acids. Germline V gene sequence: CDR1 SGHNT, CDR2 YYREEE (reference sequence). V lost 7 bases and J 0 bases, leaving 17 bases between the germline ends. This chain's CDR3 is CASFRTGESSGANVLTF. For the CDR3, the DNA is TGTGCCAGCTTCCGGACGGGCGAATCCTCTGGGGCCAACGTCCTGACTTTC.

The rearrangement links TRBV28 to TRBJ1-2, with TRBD1 identical over 9 bases. In germline, CDR1 is MDHEN, CDR2 SYDVKM. With V trimmed by 3 bases and J by 6 bases, 8 bases remained unmatched. This CDR3 is built from 15 residues. The CDR3 coding sequence is TGTGCCAGCAGTTTGGGGACCGGGACAGGGAATGGCTACACCTTC. Amino acid sequence: CASSLGTGTGNGYTF.

V and J are TRBV29-1 and TRBJ2-2, with TRBD2 matching over 7 bases. Per the germline V gene, CDR1 is SQVTM and CDR2 is ANQGSEA. Losses at the gene ends were 5 bases for V and 7 bases for J; bases not matched to a gene: 4. This CDR3 contains 12 residues. CDR3 sequence reads: CSVPRGGGELFF. The CDR3 DNA sequence: TGCAGCGTTCCCCGCGGGGGCGGGGAGCTGTTTTTT.

The chain carries TRBV19 and TRBJ1-5, with no clear D. CDR1 and CDR2 (germline): LNHDA, SQIVND (reference sequence). This CDR3 region has 13 residues. V was clipped by 3 bases and J by 6 bases, with 9 bases between them. DNA of the CDR3: TGTGCCAGTAGTATTTGGGGAGGTCAGCCCCAGCATTTT. This codes for CASSIWGGQPQHF.

V usage is TRBV4-3 and J usage is TRBJ2-1, with 8 bases aligning to TRBD2. The CDR3 extends over 15 amino acids. Germline V gene data show CDR1 as LGHNA and CDR2 as YSLEER. V was clipped by 1 base and J by 8 bases; unmatched bases: 7. The CDR3 protein is CASSQVTGGQDEQFF. The CDR3 DNA reads as TGCGCCAGCAGCCAAGTTACGGGGGGGCAGGATGAGCAGTTCTTC.

The chain carries TRBV14 and TRBJ1-5; D is possibly TRBD1 (5 bases). The CDR3 length is 14 residues. V was cut by 4 bases and J by 3 bases, with 10 bases left in between. Germline lookup yields CDR1 SGHDN and CDR2 FVKESK. The CDR3 bases are TGTGCCAGCAGCCCCCCAGGGAACAATCAGCCCCAGCATTTT. This codes for CASSPPGNNQPQHF.

V and J are TRBV15 and TRBJ2-2; D is perhaps TRBD2 (6 bases). The V gene lost 1 base and the J gene lost 1 base, with 7 bases spanning the gap. This CDR3 has 15 amino acids. From germline, CDR1 is LNHNV and CDR2 YYDKDF (reference sequence). The CDR3 sequence: CATSRVAENTGELFF. The CDR3 bases are TGTGCCACCAGCAGAGTAGCGGAGAACACCGGGGAGCTGTTTTTT. Variable domain in full (rest from reference TRBV15 and TRBJ2-2): DAMVIQNPRYQVTQFGKPVTLSCSQTLNHNVMYWYQQKSSQAPKLLFHYYDKDFNNEADTPDNFQSRRPNTSFCFLDIRSPGLGDTAMYLCATSRVAENTGELFFGEGSRLTVL.

The chain employs TRBV11-1 and TRBJ2-1; 9 bases map to TRBD2. The germline V gene encodes CDR1 SGHAT and CDR2 FQDESV (reference sequence). The CDR3 length is 17 residues. After removal of 5 bases from V and 5 bases from J, the junction contained 13 bases not matched to a gene. CDR3 residues: CASSLGSPAGGNNEQFF. The CDR3 DNA sequence: TGTGCCAGCAGCCTAGGGAGTCCGGCGGGGGGGAACAATGAGCAGTTCTTC. The complete variable domain, with remaining parts taken from reference TRBV11-1 and TRBJ2-1, reads EAEVAQSPRYKITEKSQAVAFWCDPISGHATLYWYRQILGQGPELLVQFQDESVVDDSQLPKDRFSAERLKGVDSTLKIQPAELGDSAMYLCASSLGSPAGGNNEQFFGPGTRLTVL.

The rearrangement links TRBV4-1 to TRBJ1-2; D might be TRBD1 (6 bases). From germline, CDR1 is MGHRA and CDR2 YSYEKL. V was shortened by 0 bases and J by 4 bases, with 12 bases between the two germline ends. The CDR3 is made up of 15 amino acids. The chain's CDR3 is CASSQDRTDVYGYTF. In DNA, the CDR3 is TGCGCCAGCAGCCAAGATCGGACAGACGTCTATGGCTACACCTTC.

The V call is TRBV4-1, the J call TRBJ2-5; D gene uncertain. Germline lookup yields CDR1 MGHRA and CDR2 YSYEKL. V was shortened by 5 bases and J by 4 bases, with 11 bases between the two germline ends. CDR3 size: 13 residues. The CDR3: CASSNPLGETQYF. CDR3 nucleotides: TGCGCCAGCAGCAACCCCCTAGGAGAGACCCAGTACTTC.

The chain couples TRBV5-5 to TRBJ1-5; unclear D gene. Trimming shortened V by 4 bases and J by 7 bases, and 18 bases separated the two germline ends. Per germline, CDR1 SGHKS and CDR2 YYEKEE (reference sequence). This CDR3 has 15 amino acids. The CDR3 bases are TGTGCCAGCAGCCCGGGTTTGGTCACAGTGCAGCCCCAGCATTTT. Protein: CASSPGLVTVQPQHF. The full variable domain, in which reference TRBV5-5 and TRBJ1-5 provide the parts outside the CDR3, is DAGVTQSPTHLIKTRGQQVTLRCSPISGHKSVSWYQQVLGQGPQFIFQYYEKEERGRGNFPDRFSARQFPNYSSELNVNALLLGDSALYLCASSPGLVTVQPQHFGDGTRLSIL.

CDR3 sequence: CASSLLGQGYTEAFF. The CDR3 DNA reads TGTGCCAGCAGCCTGCTAGGACAGGGGTACACTGAAGCTTTCTTT. The chain employs TRBV5-4 and TRBJ1-1, with 9 bases identical to TRBD1. The ends lost 4 bases at V and 3 bases at J; junction bases unmatched: 7. The CDR3 totals 15 residues. Germline CDR1 SGHNT, CDR2 YYREEE (reference sequence).

The chain links TRBV29-1 to TRBJ2-3, with D possibly TRBD2 on 6 matching bases. Germline values: CDR1 SQVTM, CDR2 ANQGSEA. V lost 8 bases to trimming and J lost 1 base, with 16 bases between them. The CDR3 is 14 residues long. CDR3 amino acids: CSIAGPSGTDTQYF. The CDR3 nucleotides read TGCAGCATCGCCGGGCCTAGCGGCACAGATACGCAGTATTTT.

A word on this clone: One end of the junction does not line up with germline, which may come from a read error. The chain recombines TRBV28 with TRBJ2-2; D is possibly TRBD1 (6 bases). CDR1 and CDR2 (germline): MDHEN, SYDVKM. The CDR3 has 15 residues. CDR3 sequence reads: CASRLLLQGPGELFF. The CDR3 DNA is TGTGCCAGCAGATTATTGCTGCAGGGGCCCGGGGAGCTGTTTTTT.

This clone was recorded once. V is TRBV12-2 and J is TRBJ1-5. TRBV12-2 is designated a pseudogene. The CDR3 is 15 amino acids. This CDR3 reads CASPSVVASNQPQHF. The CDR3, as DNA: TGTGCAAGTCCCTCCGTCGTAGCTAGCAATCAGCCCCAGCATTTT.

CDR3 sequence: CASSLEGQGIDGYTF. Written as DNA, the CDR3 is TGCGCCAGCAGCTTGGAAGGACAGGGGATTGATGGCTACACCTTC. This chain connects TRBV5-1 to TRBJ1-2; 9 nucleotides align to TRBD1. This CDR3 has 15 amino acids. Germline loops: CDR1 SGHRS, CDR2 YFSETQ. After removal of 0 bases from V and 6 bases from J, the junction contained 6 bases not matched to a gene.

CDR3 nucleotide sequence: TGTGCCAGCAGCCAGGTTCGGGGGGGGACAGATACGCAGTATTTT. Residues: CASSQVRGGTDTQYF. The chain couples TRBV4-2 to TRBJ2-3; 8 positions match TRBD2. V lost 3 bases to trimming and J lost 3 bases; unmatched junction nucleotides: 5. CDR1 and CDR2 (germline): LGHNA, YNFKEQ. This CDR3 region has 15 residues.

V gene TRBV4-3 combines with J gene TRBJ2-1; TRBD2 matches 11 bases. In germline, CDR1 is LGHNA, CDR2 YSLEER. The CDR3 covers 17 residues. The V segment lost 1 base and the J segment 2 bases; nucleotides outside the gene matches: 4. The CDR3 reads CASSQGLAGGPYNEQFF. Here the CDR3 DNA reads TGCGCCAGCAGCCAAGGTCTAGCGGGAGGCCCCTACAATGAGCAGTTCTTC.